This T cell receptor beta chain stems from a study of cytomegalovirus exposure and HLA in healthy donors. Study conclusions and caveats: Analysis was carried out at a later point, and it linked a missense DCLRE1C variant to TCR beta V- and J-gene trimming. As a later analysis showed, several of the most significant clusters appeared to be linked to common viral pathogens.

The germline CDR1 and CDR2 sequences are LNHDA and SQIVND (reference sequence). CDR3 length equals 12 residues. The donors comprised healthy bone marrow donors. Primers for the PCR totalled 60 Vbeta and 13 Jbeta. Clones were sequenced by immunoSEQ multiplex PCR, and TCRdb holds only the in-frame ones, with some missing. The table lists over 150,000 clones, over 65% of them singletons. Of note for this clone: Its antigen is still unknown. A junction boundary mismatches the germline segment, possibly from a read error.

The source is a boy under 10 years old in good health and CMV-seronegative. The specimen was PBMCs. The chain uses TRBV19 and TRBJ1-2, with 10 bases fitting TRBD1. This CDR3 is CVSRGQGNGHTF. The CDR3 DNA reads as TGTGTCAGTAGGGGACAGGGGAATGGCCACACCTTC.